This entry lists 16 T cell receptor beta chains sequenced from one sample in a study of T cell changes during pregnancy in multiple sclerosis. Data came from immunoSEQ multiplex PCR; TCRdb stores just in-frame clones and leaves some out. The sample records roughly 45,000 clones, roughly 93% being singletons. The sequencing used CD8+ T cells from peripheral blood mononuclear cells, collected after pregnancy. These receptor sequences come from a female donor with multiple sclerosis, enrolled in a pregnancy study.

The genes are TRBV19 and TRBJ2-1, with a tentative D call TRBD2 (5 bases). The CDR3 totals 15 residues. The germline V gene has CDR1 LNHDA and CDR2 SQIVND (reference sequence). The V end was cut by 3 bases, the J end by 0 bases, with 9 bases between. CDR3 protein: CASSIEGNSYNEQFF. The CDR3 DNA is TGTGCCAGTAGTATTGAGGGCAACTCCTACAATGAGCAGTTCTTC.

This sequence joins TRBV19 and TRBJ1-2; perhaps TRBD1 as D (6 bases). Germline V gene data show CDR1 as LNHDA and CDR2 as SQIVND (reference sequence). There are 15 residues in the CDR3. Trimming stripped 7 bases from V and 0 bases from J, with 15 bases between. The CDR3 coding sequence is TGTGCCAGTACTCCTCTAGGGGGAGCTAACTATGGCTACACCTTC. Protein product: CASTPLGGANYGYTF.

The V call is TRBV7-9, the J call TRBJ2-5; possibly TRBD2 for D (5 bases). The germline gives CDR1 SEHNR, CDR2 FQNEAQ (reference sequence). Trimming left V 1 base short and J 2 bases short, with 11 bases between. This CDR3 has 15 residues. The DNA for the CDR3 is TGTGCCAGCAGCTTAGTTCCTAGCCCTCAAGAGACCCAGTACTTC. Residues: CASSLVPSPQETQYF.

This chain links TRBV7-8 with TRBJ1-1; 8 bases are shared with TRBD1. Unmatched junction bases numbered 8, after V lost 1 base and J lost 4 bases. This CDR3 is built from 16 residues. CDR1 SGHVS and CDR2 FQNEAQ come from the germline V gene. The CDR3 reads CASSLDRGVLSTEAFF. The DNA for the CDR3 is TGTGCCAGCAGCTTAGACAGGGGGGTTCTATCCACTGAAGCTTTCTTT.

The count of this clone is one. The V call is TRBV5-1, the J call TRBJ2-7; 12 bases are shared with TRBD2. V shed 4 bases, J shed 4 bases, and the junction held 6 bases outside the gene matches. The CDR3 is made up of 15 amino acids. Germline V lookup: CDR1 SGHRS, CDR2 YFSETQ. CDR3 nucleotide sequence: TGCGCCAGCAGCACTGGACTAGCGGGGTGGTACGAGCAGTACTTC. Amino acid sequence: CASSTGLAGWYEQYF.

The V gene is TRBV7-3, the J gene TRBJ2-1; 8 nucleotides line up with TRBD2. Germline CDR1 SGHTA, CDR2 FQGTGA. The ends lost 5 bases at V and 3 bases at J; junction bases unmatched: 6. This CDR3 is built from 15 residues. The CDR3 here is CASSLVRGGYNEQFF. Here the CDR3 DNA reads TGTGCCAGCAGCCTCGTCCGGGGGGGCTACAATGAGCAGTTCTTC.

The chain uses TRBV4-3 and TRBJ2-3; D may be TRBD2 (6 bases). Germline V lookup: CDR1 LGHNA, CDR2 YSLEER. Trimming shortened V by 0 bases and J by 5 bases, and 9 bases separated the two germline ends. CDR3 length equals 14 residues. CDR3 protein: CASSQDSRGDTQYF. Written as DNA, the CDR3 is TGCGCCAGCAGCCAAGATTCGCGGGGAGATACGCAGTATTTT.

J is TRBJ1-4 and V is TRBV28; a weak D match, TRBD1 (6 bases). There are 15 residues in the CDR3. V was shortened by 3 bases and J by 0 bases, with 8 bases between the two germline ends. Germline CDR1 and CDR2: MDHEN and SYDVKM. This CDR3 is CASSLDSSTNEKLFF. For the CDR3, the DNA is TGTGCCAGCAGTTTGGACAGCTCAACTAATGAAAAACTGTTTTTT.

The gene calls are TRBV27 and TRBJ1-2, with D unresolved. CDR1 and CDR2 (germline): MNHEY, SMNVEV (reference sequence). With 3 bases removed from V and 8 bases from J, the gap between germline ends came to 10 bases. This CDR3 has 12 amino acids. The CDR3 sequence is CASSFLGRGYTF. In nucleotides, the CDR3 is TGTGCCAGCAGTTTCCTTGGTAGAGGCTACACCTTC.

This rearrangement joins TRBV15 to TRBJ2-7; a weak D match, TRBD2 (6 bases). Germline-derived CDR1 and CDR2 are LNHNV and YYDKDF (reference sequence). This CDR3 is 15 amino acids long. V lost 3 bases and J lost 1, with 13 bases in between. Here the CDR3 DNA reads TGTGCCACCAGCAGTTCCCGGGACTCATCCTACGAGCAGTACTTC. It encodes CATSSSRDSSYEQYF. The full variable domain, with the rest looked up from reference TRBV15 and TRBJ2-7, is DAMVIQNPRYQVTQFGKPVTLSCSQTLNHNVMYWYQQKSSQAPKLLFHYYDKDFNNEADTPDNFQSRRPNTSFCFLDIRSPGLGDTAMYLCATSSSRDSSYEQYFGPGTRLTVT.

The CDR3 region has the DNA TGTGCCAGTAGTCTCCGGGACAAGATCCTAGCGGGAGCTACCGGGGAGCTGTTTTTT. Translated: CASSLRDKILAGATGELFF. This rearrangement joins TRBV19 to TRBJ2-2; 10 bases map to TRBD2. The CDR3 sequence is 19 residues long. The germline V gene encodes CDR1 LNHDA and CDR2 SQIVND (reference sequence). Trimming removed 5 bases from V and 5 bases from J; junction bases left unmatched: 17.

V and J are TRBV5-4 and TRBJ2-1, with D possibly being TRBD1 (6 bases). The CDR3 spans 13 residues. In germline, CDR1 is SGHNT, CDR2 YYREEE (reference sequence). Trimming left V 0 bases short and J 5 bases short, with 6 bases between. CDR3 residues: CASSLDRDNEQFF. For the CDR3, the DNA is TGTGCCAGCAGCTTGGACAGGGACAATGAGCAGTTCTTC.

The rearrangement uses TRBV4-1 and TRBJ1-2; D may be TRBD1 (5 bases). The CDR3 has 16 residues. V was clipped by 3 bases and J by 0 bases, with 14 bases between them. From germline, CDR1 is MGHRA and CDR2 YSYEKL. CDR3 residues: CASSHLGVGPNYGYTF. CDR3 sequence (DNA): TGCGCCAGCAGCCACCTAGGGGTTGGACCTAACTATGGCTACACCTTC.

V is TRBV2 and J is TRBJ1-2; D gene unclear. The V end lost 4 bases, the J end lost 5 bases, and 20 bases lay between the germline ends. The CDR3 sequence is 16 residues long. Germline V CDR1 and CDR2: SNHLY, FYNNEI. This chain's CDR3 is CASSGRRETEIYGYTF. The CDR3 nucleotides read TGTGCCAGCAGTGGTCGGCGGGAGACGGAAATTTATGGCTACACCTTC.

J is TRBJ2-1 and V is TRBV20-1; D unclear. The germline V gene has CDR1 DFQATT and CDR2 SNEGSKA (reference sequence). V was clipped by 6 bases and J by 8 bases, with 8 bases between them. The CDR3 extends over 10 amino acids. CDR3 region: CSAFLDEQFF. CDR3 sequence (DNA): TGCAGTGCATTTCTTGATGAGCAGTTCTTC.

The rearrangement uses TRBV11-2 and TRBJ2-2, with D uncertain. Deletions cut 2 bases from V and 3 bases from J, with 7 bases between. Germline loops: CDR1 SGHAT, CDR2 FQNNGV. The CDR3 spans 14 residues. CDR3 region: CASSLYGYTGELFF. In nucleotides, the CDR3 is TGTGCCAGCAGCTTATACGGTTACACCGGGGAGCTGTTTTTT.